What follows are 23 T cell receptor beta chains derived from one specimen sequenced in a study of T-cell memory formation after mild COVID-19. TCRdb reanalysed the 5' RACE reads using MiXCR and keeps one entry per CDR3 protein. The sample records roughly 400,000 distinct CDR3 sequences, about 15% being singletons. The specimen sequenced was PBMCs or a T cell subset sorted from them (not recorded which). The receptors stem from a man between 18 and 29 years old who had mild COVID-19 (a few samples of this study predate the infection). Cell type and time point are not known.

This clonotype was detected a few times. CDR3 coding DNA: TGTGCCAGCAGCCAAGAAGTGACACTCTACACTGAAGCTTTCTTT. This encodes CASSQEVTLYTEAFF. The chain uses TRBV4-2 and TRBJ1-1, with D unclear. The CDR3 loop spans 15 amino acids. V gave up 0 bases and J gave up 3 bases, with 11 bases separating them. Per germline, CDR1 LGHNA and CDR2 YNFKEQ.

V and J are TRBV11-2 and TRBJ2-3, with D perhaps TRBD1 or TRBD2 (6 bases each). This CDR3 is built from 14 residues. Trimming pared 5 bases from V and 4 bases from J, leaving 13 bases between. From germline, CDR1 is SGHAT and CDR2 FQNNGV. The CDR3 DNA follows: TGTGCCAGCAGCCGAGGGGGGCTGGCAGATACGCAGTATTTT. Its translation is CASSRGGLADTQYF.

V is TRBV6-2 or TRBV6-3 and J is TRBJ2-3; D perhaps matches TRBD2 (6 bases). The V gene lost 5 bases and the J gene lost 4 bases, with 16 bases spanning the gap. CDR3 length equals 15 residues. Germline assignment: CDR1 MNHEY and CDR2 SVGEGT. The CDR3 nucleotides read TGTGCCAGCAGTCCAATTCTAGCGCTCTCAGATACGCAGTATTTT. Amino acids: CASSPILALSDTQYF.

This chain links TRBV7-2 with TRBJ2-3; 7 positions match TRBD2. Per germline, CDR1 SGHTA and CDR2 FQGNSA. The length of the CDR3 is 12 residues. Trimming at V came to 11 bases and at J to 2 bases, leaving 4 bases not matched to a gene. The CDR3 here is CASGLVTDTQYF. The CDR3 DNA reads as TGTGCCTCTGGACTAGTCACAGATACGCAGTATTTT.

This chain connects TRBV3-1 to TRBJ1-3; D is uncertain. The CDR3 is 13 residues long. Trimming removed 0 bases at V and 2 bases at J, with 2 bases between. Germline V lookup: CDR1 LGHDT, CDR2 YNNKEL (reference sequence). CDR3 loop: CASSQEAGNTIYF. The CDR3 DNA is TGTGCCAGCAGCCAAGAGGCTGGAAACACCATATATTTT.

The V call is TRBV6-2 or TRBV6-3, the J call TRBJ2-7; the D is unclear. Germline-derived CDR1 and CDR2 are MNHEY and SVGEGT. Trimming took off 2 bases at V and 5 bases at J, with 4 bases between the two ends. This CDR3 has 11 amino acids. The chain's CDR3 is CASSYLDEQYV. As DNA, the CDR3 is TGTGCCAGCAGTTACCTCGACGAGCAGTACGTC.

This clonotype was observed a handful of times. The chain links TRBV5-5 to TRBJ1-5, with D unresolved. The ends were cut back, 2 bases at V and 0 bases at J, with 9 bases in the middle. The CDR3 covers 15 residues. CDR1 is SGHKS, CDR2 YYEKEE, per germline (reference sequence). The CDR3 is CASSFVPNSNQPQHF. For the CDR3, the DNA is TGTGCCAGCAGCTTCGTTCCGAATAGCAATCAGCCCCAGCATTTT.

This clonotype has a handful of counts. The chain joins TRBV5-1 to TRBJ1-1, with D perhaps matching TRBD1 (5 bases). Germline CDR1 SGHRS, CDR2 YFSETQ. V lost 1 base, J lost 3 bases, and 13 bases lay in between. This CDR3 is 15 amino acids long. CDR3 sequence (DNA): TGCGCCAGCAGCTTGACAGGCAACAGTGACACTGAAGCTTTCTTT. This gives the protein CASSLTGNSDTEAFF.

At least ten counts were recorded for this clonotype. The conserved phenylalanine or tryptophan normally closing the CDR3 is absent here, so this likely arose from a read error. No DNA is shown, since the ends of the CDR3 on it are uncertain; the CDR3 is the one TCRdb lists. The chain uses TRBV20-1 and TRBJ2-1; the D segment call TRBD2 is taken from the table without a DNA check. The CDR3 has 13 residues if both end residues are counted. Per the germline V gene, CDR1 is DFQATT and CDR2 is SNEGSKA (reference sequence). CDR3 protein: CSASLPHLAGGLL.

Only a few counts were recorded for this clonotype. DNA of the CDR3: TGTGCCGGTAAGAGAACCGGTTCTGACTATGGCTACACCTTC. Translated: CAGKRTGSDYGYTF. V is TRBV12-3 or TRBV12-4 and J is TRBJ1-2; no clear D. The CDR3 spans 14 residues. With 11 bases removed from V and 3 bases from J, the gap between germline ends came to 19 bases.

The sample holds a few counts of this clonotype. The V call is TRBV10-2, the J call TRBJ1-1; 8 nucleotides agree with TRBD1. The CDR3 loop spans 13 amino acids. The J segment lost 5 bases and the V segment lost 4 bases, leaving 3 bases of the junction unmatched. Germline CDR1 and CDR2: WSHSY and SAAADI. CDR3 DNA: TGCGCCAGCAGTGGAGACAGGGGAACTGAAGCTTTCTTT. Encoded protein: CASSGDRGTEAFF.

The J gene is TRBJ2-3, the V gene TRBV27, with 10 bases that match TRBD1. The CDR3 totals 16 residues. With 2 bases clipped from V and 4 bases from J, the junction kept 6 bases outside the gene matches. Germline V gene lookup returns CDR1 MNHEY and CDR2 SMNVEV (reference sequence). The CDR3 is CASSLLRQGASDTQYF. The CDR3 DNA sequence: TGTGCCAGCAGTTTACTGCGACAGGGGGCTTCAGATACGCAGTATTTT.

This clonotype was counted a few times. The chain combines TRBV7-2 with TRBJ2-3; D uncertain. The CDR3 length is 16 residues. V shed 5 bases and J shed 0 bases, with 15 bases lying between them. Germline V gives CDR1 SGHTA, CDR2 FQGNSA. CDR3 bases: TGTGCCAGCAGCCCCCCGCCTCACTCTAGCACAGATACGCAGTATTTT. Translation gives CASSPPPHSSTDTQYF.

This clonotype was counted a few times. The chain carries TRBV6-2 or TRBV6-3 and TRBJ2-5, with D hard to call. V lost 2 bases, J lost 2 bases, and 6 bases lay in between. CDR1 is MNHEY, CDR2 SVGEGT, per germline. The CDR3 is 13 amino acids. CDR3 sequence (DNA): TGTGCCAGCAGTTACGAGATTCAAGAGACCCAGTACTTC. This sequence encodes CASSYEIQETQYF.

Ten or more counts support this clonotype. V is TRBV4-3 and J is TRBJ2-2, with a tentative D call TRBD2 (5 bases). Germline CDR1 reads LGHNA; CDR2 reads YSLEER. V lost 0 bases and J 1 base, leaving 12 bases between the germline ends. The CDR3 is made up of 17 amino acids. This chain's CDR3 is CASSQETGWENTGELFF. The CDR3 DNA is TGCGCCAGCAGCCAAGAAACGGGGTGGGAGAACACCGGGGAGCTGTTTTTT.

This clonotype was seen many times. V usage is TRBV6-5 and J usage is TRBJ2-7; a possible D gene is TRBD2 (6 bases). Germline-derived CDR1 and CDR2 are MNHEY and SVGAGI. The CDR3 has 15 amino acids. Trimming removed 0 bases from V and 0 bases from J, with 9 bases in between. DNA for the CDR3: TGTGCCAGCAGTTACTCCCGGGGGAGCTCCTACGAGCAGTACTTC. Protein: CASSYSRGSSYEQYF.

The chain employs TRBV9 and TRBJ2-1; TRBD2 matches at 14 bases. The CDR3 runs 17 residues. Per germline, CDR1 SGDLS and CDR2 YYNGEE. V lost 4 bases to trimming and J lost 3 bases; unmatched junction nucleotides: 6. This CDR3 reads CASSPGLAGGNYNEQFF. The CDR3 DNA sequence: TGTGCCAGCAGCCCCGGACTAGCGGGGGGCAACTACAATGAGCAGTTCTTC.

The rearrangement links TRBV4-1 to TRBJ1-4; 10 bases fit TRBD1. This CDR3 has 16 amino acids. With V trimmed by 4 bases and J by 5 bases, 7 bases remained unmatched. Germline-derived CDR1 and CDR2 are MGHRA and YSYEKL. The CDR3 loop is CASSPRVGQGNEKLFF. CDR3 coding DNA: TGCGCCAGCAGCCCAAGAGTGGGACAGGGGAATGAAAAACTGTTTTTT.

Only a few counts were recorded for this clonotype. This chain connects TRBV15 to TRBJ2-4; 13 bases line up with TRBD2. CDR1 is LNHNV and CDR2 is YYDKDF in the germline V gene (reference sequence). The CDR3 sequence is 17 residues long. The junction had 5 bases not matched to a gene; V was cut back by 5 bases and J by 1 base. The CDR3 DNA reads TGTGCCACCAGCGACGGGACTAGCGGGGTGGCCAAAAACATTCAGTACTTC. Its translation is CATSDGTSGVAKNIQYF.

This chain joins TRBV4-3 and TRBJ2-1; 9 nucleotides align to TRBD1. The germline CDR1 and CDR2 sequences are LGHNA and YSLEER. V lost 4 bases to trimming and J lost 7 bases; unmatched junction nucleotides: 5. The length of the CDR3 is 14 residues. CDR3 nucleotides: TGCGCCAGCAGCCGGAGACAGGGGGGGAATGAGCAGTTCTTC. Amino acid sequence: CASSRRQGGNEQFF.

This clonotype occurred a few times. The V gene is TRBV7-9, the J gene TRBJ2-1, with 8 bases matching TRBD2. The germline CDR1 and CDR2 sequences are SEHNR and FQNEAQ (reference sequence). J was trimmed by 8 bases and V by 0 bases; bases with no gene match: 3. The CDR3 consists of 14 residues. CDR3 loop: CASSLAAGGHEQFF. The CDR3 bases are TGTGCCAGCAGCTTAGCGGCGGGGGGCCATGAGCAGTTCTTC.

J is TRBJ2-1 and V is TRBV11-2; TRBD2 might be the D (5 bases). This CDR3 is 13 amino acids long. Germline values: CDR1 SGHAT, CDR2 FQNNGV. V lost 5 bases and J lost 9, with 14 bases in between. The CDR3 region has the DNA TGTGCCAGCAGCCCCATACTAGACGGTGAGCAGTTCTTC. Its protein is CASSPILDGEQFF.

This clonotype was counted a few times. The rearrangement uses TRBV12-3 or TRBV12-4 and TRBJ2-7, with D possibly matching TRBD1 (5 bases). V was clipped by 6 bases and J by 3 bases, with 12 bases between them. The CDR3 is 13 amino acids. The CDR3 loop reads CASRWGTDYEQYF. The CDR3 DNA reads TGTGCCAGCAGGTGGGGCACGGACTACGAGCAGTACTTC.